Listed below are T cell receptor beta chains from one sample, sequenced in a study of PD-L1 blockade in urothelial cancer. Sequencing was performed with immunoSEQ multiplex PCR; in TCRdb, only in-frame clones are kept and a portion is missing. The table lists approximately 50,000 clones, about 81% of them singletons. This specimen was PBMCs, taken around atezolizumab (anti-PD-L1) treatment. These receptors were taken from a man between 65 and 85 years old with urothelial cancer. Both conserved end residues are part of each CDR3. The order of the fields is J gene, clone size, D gene, V gene, CDR3 DNA, CDR3 protein. The D gene is left open where the match is weak. Clone size is not always given. Where it is, it says once, few, many or a class for expanded clones.

j_gene: TRBJ2-1
abundance: -
d_gene: TRBD2
v_gene: TRBV28
CDR3nt: TGTGCCAGCAGTTTAGGCCCATGGGGGGACAGGGGACTAGCGGGGGGCAATGAGCAGTTCTTC
CDR3aa: CASSLGPWGDRGLAGGNEQFF

j_gene: TRBJ1-1
abundance: -
d_gene: TRBD1
v_gene: TRBV29-1
CDR3nt: TGCAGCGCGCGCAGGGGGCGTCGGACCACTGAAGCTTTCTTT
CDR3aa: CSARRGRRTTEAFF

j_gene: TRBJ2-7
abundance: -
d_gene: TRBD2
v_gene: TRBV7-9
CDR3nt: TGTGCCAGCAGCTTAGGACGAGCGGGAGCAAGCCCCTACGAGCAGTACTTC
CDR3aa: CASSLGRAGASPYEQYF

j_gene: TRBJ2-7
abundance: -
d_gene: TRBD1
v_gene: TRBV5-1
CDR3nt: TGCGCCAGCAGCTTGCTGGGACAGGGTATCGACGAGCAGTACTTC
CDR3aa: CASSLLGQGIDEQYF

j_gene: TRBJ1-5
abundance: -
d_gene: -
v_gene: TRBV28
CDR3nt: TGTGCCAGCAGGGGGACATTACGCCAGCCCCAGCATTTT
CDR3aa: CASRGTLRQPQHF

j_gene: TRBJ1-3
abundance: -
d_gene: -
v_gene: TRBV7-9
CDR3nt: TGTGCCAGCAGCTTAAGGGGGATTGGAAACACCATATATTTT
CDR3aa: CASSLRGIGNTIYF

j_gene: TRBJ1-1
abundance: -
d_gene: TRBD1
v_gene: TRBV5-1
CDR3nt: TGCGCCAGCAGCTTGGGGTCAGGGGGCGTTCGGATGAACACTGAAGCTTTCTTT
CDR3aa: CASSLGSGGVRMNTEAFF

j_gene: TRBJ2-7
abundance: -
d_gene: TRBD1
v_gene: TRBV4-1
CDR3nt: TGCGCCAGCAGCAACGGACAGGGGGTTTACTACGAGCAGTACTTC
CDR3aa: CASSNGQGVYYEQYF

j_gene: TRBJ2-2
abundance: -
d_gene: TRBD1
v_gene: TRBV2
CDR3nt: TGTGCCAGCAGACCCGACAGGGGGCTCACCGGGGAGCTGTTTTTT
CDR3aa: CASRPDRGLTGELFF

j_gene: TRBJ1-5
abundance: -
d_gene: -
v_gene: TRBV7-2
CDR3nt: TGTGCCAGCAGCTCGGGGGAGGGTTGGGGCCTCCAATTTTTT
CDR3aa: CASSSGEGWGLQFF

j_gene: TRBJ2-3
abundance: -
d_gene: TRBD2
v_gene: TRBV2
CDR3nt: TGTGCCAGCAGTCCTTCTAGCGGGAAGGGGGGAAATACGCAGTATTTT
CDR3aa: CASSPSSGKGGNTQYF

j_gene: TRBJ2-5
abundance: -
d_gene: TRBD2
v_gene: TRBV19
CDR3nt: TGTGCCAGTATTTCCAGGGAGGGGACCCAGTACTTC
CDR3aa: CASISREGTQYF

j_gene: TRBJ2-2
abundance: few
d_gene: -
v_gene: TRBV5-1
CDR3nt: TGCGCCAGCAGCTTCAGGGTCCCGAACACCGGGGAGCTGTTTTTT
CDR3aa: CASSFRVPNTGELFF

j_gene: TRBJ2-5
abundance: once
d_gene: TRBD1
v_gene: TRBV2
CDR3nt: TGTGCCAGCAGTAAACAGGGGGGAGAGACCCAGTACTTC
CDR3aa: CASSKQGGETQYF

j_gene: TRBJ2-7
abundance: -
d_gene: -
v_gene: TRBV6-5
CDR3nt: TGTGCCAGCAGTTACTCGTTCCTAGGTAGCTACGAGCAGTACTTC
CDR3aa: CASSYSFLGSYEQYF

j_gene: TRBJ2-5
abundance: -
d_gene: TRBD1
v_gene: TRBV6-5
CDR3nt: TGTGCCAGCAGTTACTCAAGAACAGGGGGCGGAGAGACCCAGTACTTC
CDR3aa: CASSYSRTGGGETQYF

j_gene: TRBJ2-2
abundance: -
d_gene: -
v_gene: TRBV5-4
CDR3nt: TGTGCCAGCAGCTTGGAGGGGGGAGGGCCGACCGGGGAGCTGTTTTTT
CDR3aa: CASSLEGGGPTGELFF

j_gene: TRBJ2-1
abundance: -
d_gene: TRBD2
v_gene: TRBV28
CDR3nt: TGTGCCAGCAGTTCCTTCCGACTAGCGGGAAATGAGCAGTTCTTC
CDR3aa: CASSSFRLAGNEQFF

j_gene: TRBJ1-5
abundance: -
d_gene: -
v_gene: TRBV6-1
CDR3nt: TGTGCCAGCAGTCAGGGGATAATACAGCCCCAGCATTTT
CDR3aa: CASSQGIIQPQHF

j_gene: TRBJ2-1
abundance: -
d_gene: -
v_gene: TRBV11-1
CDR3nt: TGTGCCAGCAGCCCCACTAGCCTATCCTACAATGAGCAGTTCTTC
CDR3aa: CASSPTSLSYNEQFF

j_gene: TRBJ2-1
abundance: -
d_gene: TRBD2
v_gene: TRBV4-2
CDR3nt: TGTGCCAGCAGCCAAGAATTGACAGCGGGGGCTCACAATGAGCAGTTCTTC
CDR3aa: CASSQELTAGAHNEQFF

j_gene: TRBJ2-3
abundance: -
d_gene: -
v_gene: TRBV7-6
CDR3nt: TGTGCCAGCAGCTTAGTTAGCGCGGATACGCAGTATTTT
CDR3aa: CASSLVSADTQYF

j_gene: TRBJ2-7
abundance: -
d_gene: TRBD2
v_gene: TRBV29-1
CDR3nt: TGCAGCGTTGAAGATTGGAGCGGGAGGGGAGGCTACGAGCAGTACTTC
CDR3aa: CSVEDWSGRGGYEQYF

j_gene: TRBJ1-4
abundance: -
d_gene: -
v_gene: TRBV4-2
CDR3nt: TGTGCCAGCAGCCAACAAAGGGGCGGCTCCTCTGAAAAACTGTTTTTT
CDR3aa: CASSQQRGGSSEKLFF

j_gene: TRBJ1-1
abundance: -
d_gene: TRBD1
v_gene: TRBV7-2
CDR3nt: TGTGCCAGCACACGACAGGGGGCCGACACTGAAGCTTTCTTT
CDR3aa: CASTRQGADTEAFF